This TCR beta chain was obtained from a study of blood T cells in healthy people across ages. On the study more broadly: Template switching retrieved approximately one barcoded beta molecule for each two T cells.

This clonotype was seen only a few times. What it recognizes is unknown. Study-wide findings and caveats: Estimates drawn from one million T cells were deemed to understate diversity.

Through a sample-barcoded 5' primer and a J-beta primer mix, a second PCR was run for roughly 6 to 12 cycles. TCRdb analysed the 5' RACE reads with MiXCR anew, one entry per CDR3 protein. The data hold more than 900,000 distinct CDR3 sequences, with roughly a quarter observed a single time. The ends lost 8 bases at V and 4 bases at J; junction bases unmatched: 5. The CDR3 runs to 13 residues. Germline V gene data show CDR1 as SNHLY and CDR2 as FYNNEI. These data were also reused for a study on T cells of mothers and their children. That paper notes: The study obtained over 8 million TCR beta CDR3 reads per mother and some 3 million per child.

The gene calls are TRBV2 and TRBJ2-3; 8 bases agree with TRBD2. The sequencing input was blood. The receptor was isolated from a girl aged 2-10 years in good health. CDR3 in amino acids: CASQRGTSDTQYF. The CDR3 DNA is TGTGCCAGCCAGCGGGGGACATCAGATACGCAGTATTTT.